The 30 T cell receptor beta chains in this list originate from one sample, sequenced in a study of a mutant IDH1 vaccine in newly diagnosed glioma. Only in-frame clones appear in the TCRdb table, and some are missing; sequencing was by immunoSEQ multiplex PCR. The sample lists under 85,000 clones, 75% to 90% occurring once. Their specific antigens are unknown. Time point here: week 23, last vaccination. A single vaccine dose contained 300 ug of mutant IDH1 20-mer peptide, and topical imiquimod was used with it. Sequences were derived from PBMCs, sampled from a glioma patient whose treatment included an IDH1 peptide vaccine. The receptor source for this set is a woman in her forties or fifties with glioma.

This CDR3 reads CSAHQGEKLFF. The CDR3 region has the DNA TGCAGTGCCCATCAGGGGGAAAAACTGTTTTTT. This chain joins TRBV20-1 and TRBJ1-4; D perhaps matches TRBD1 (6 bases). CDR1 and CDR2 (germline): DFQATT, SNEGSKA (reference sequence). V shed 6 bases and J shed 8 bases, with 10 bases lying between them. CDR3 size: 11 residues.

This clone was observed a single time. V gene TRBV28 combines with J gene TRBJ2-7; D unresolved. This CDR3 contains 12 residues. CDR1 MDHEN and CDR2 SYDVKM come from the germline V gene. V was cut by 8 bases and J by 2 bases, with 10 bases left in between. CDR3 in amino acids: CASGGGPYEQYF. The CDR3 DNA reads as TGTGCCAGCGGCGGCGGTCCCTACGAGCAGTACTTC.

This chain uses TRBV9 with TRBJ1-2, with D maybe TRBD1 (5 bases). The V end lost 1 base, the J end lost 1 base, and 5 bases lay between the germline ends. Germline-derived CDR1 and CDR2 are SGDLS and YYNGEE. The CDR3 runs to 13 residues. The CDR3, as DNA: TGTGCCAGCAGCGTACAGGGTAACTATGGCTACACCTTC. Translation gives CASSVQGNYGYTF.

The rearrangement links TRBV19 to TRBJ2-3, with 8 nucleotides matching TRBD1. The CDR3 contains 15 residues. Germline-derived CDR1 and CDR2 are LNHDA and SQIVND (reference sequence). With 6 bases clipped from V and 0 bases from J, the junction kept 5 bases outside the gene matches. CDR3 DNA sequence: TGTGCCAGTAGAAACAGGGGGACTAGCACAGATACGCAGTATTTT. This gives the protein CASRNRGTSTDTQYF.

This clone appeared once. The V gene is TRBV5-1, the J gene TRBJ2-3; D is uncertain. V lost 0 bases and J lost 4, with 15 bases in between. Per germline, CDR1 SGHRS and CDR2 YFSETQ. The CDR3 runs to 16 residues. The CDR3 loop is CASSLGGGESADTQYF. The CDR3 DNA reads TGCGCCAGCAGCTTGGGCGGTGGGGAAAGTGCAGATACGCAGTATTTT.

The chain links TRBV7-9 to TRBJ2-7; 7 nucleotides match TRBD2. The junction had 6 bases not matched to a gene; V was cut back by 5 bases and J by 2 bases. CDR1 is SEHNR, CDR2 FQNEAQ, per germline (reference sequence). The CDR3 length is 14 residues. DNA of the CDR3: TGTGCCAGCAGCCCCGAGGCGGGAGCCTACGAGCAGTACTTC. Amino acid sequence: CASSPEAGAYEQYF.

The chain couples TRBV5-1 to TRBJ1-4; tentative D call: TRBD1 (6 bases). The length of the CDR3 is 15 residues. From germline, CDR1 is SGHRS and CDR2 YFSETQ. The V end lost 2 bases, the J end lost 1 base, and 9 bases lay between the germline ends. CDR3 protein: CASSLETGTNEKLFF. In DNA, the CDR3 is TGCGCCAGCAGCTTAGAGACAGGAACTAATGAAAAACTGTTTTTT.

The rearrangement links TRBV11-2 to TRBJ1-2; D is perhaps TRBD1 (5 bases). Germline V lookup: CDR1 SGHAT, CDR2 FQNNGV. Trimming took off 2 bases at V and 1 base at J, with 11 bases between the two ends. CDR3 length: 15 amino acids. The CDR3 loop is CASSLQGIINYGYTF. The CDR3 region has the DNA TGTGCCAGCAGCTTACAGGGAATAATTAACTATGGCTACACCTTC. The complete variable domain, with remaining parts taken from reference TRBV11-2 and TRBJ1-2, reads EAGVAQSPRYKIIEKRQSVAFWCNPISGHATLYWYQQILGQGPKLLIQFQNNGVVDDSQLPKDRFSAERLKGVDSTLKIQPAKLEDSAVYLCASSLQGIINYGYTFGSGTRLTVV.

V and J are TRBV7-9 and TRBJ2-7, with D uncertain. Germline CDR1 SEHNR, CDR2 FQNEAQ (reference sequence). The CDR3 has 11 amino acids. Deletions cut 1 base from V and 9 bases from J, with 7 bases between. CDR3 amino acids: CASSLDAGQYF. The DNA for the CDR3 is TGTGCCAGCAGCTTAGATGCAGGGCAGTACTTC.

V is TRBV28 and J is TRBJ2-1, with D possibly being TRBD1 or TRBD2 (5 bases each). The CDR3 length is 12 residues. V lost 7 bases to trimming and J lost 7 bases, with 11 bases between them. Germline CDR1 MDHEN, CDR2 SYDVKM. The CDR3 loop reads CASTVGVNEQFF. The CDR3 DNA sequence: TGTGCCAGCACGGTGGGGGTTAATGAGCAGTTCTTC.

Worth noting for this clone: Distinct nucleotide sequences in the sample also encode this CDR3. The rearrangement uses TRBV28 and TRBJ2-7, with 7 bases lining up with TRBD2. Germline values: CDR1 MDHEN, CDR2 SYDVKM. The V gene end was trimmed by 2 bases and the J gene end by 4 bases; junction bases not matched to a gene: 5. The CDR3 extends over 14 amino acids. The DNA for the CDR3 is TGTGCCAGCAGTTTACGGACTAGTGGTTACGAGCAGTACTTC. Translation: CASSLRTSGYEQYF.

This clone was observed a few times. The chain has TRBV5-1 and TRBJ1-1, with 9 positions matching TRBD1. Germline assignment: CDR1 SGHRS and CDR2 YFSETQ. This CDR3 is 14 amino acids long. The junction had 7 bases not matched to a gene; V was cut back by 5 bases and J by 5 bases. The CDR3 is CASRPGQGGTEAFF. In nucleotides, the CDR3 is TGCGCCAGCAGGCCGGGACAGGGTGGTACTGAAGCTTTCTTT. The variable domain in full, completed from reference TRBV5-1 and TRBJ1-1, reads KAGVTQTPRYLIKTRGQQVTLSCSPISGHRSVSWYQQTPGQGLQFLFEYFSETQRNKGNFPGRFSGRQFSNSRSEMNVSTLELGDSALYLCASRPGQGGTEAFFGQGTRLTVV.

The CDR3 here is CASTPGTSGSYEQYF. The CDR3 DNA reads as TGTGCCAGTACCCCCGGGACTAGCGGTTCCTACGAGCAGTACTTC. This chain connects TRBV19 to TRBJ2-7, with 11 positions matching TRBD2. Unmatched junction bases numbered 6, after V lost 7 bases and J lost 1 base. Germline V gene lookup returns CDR1 LNHDA and CDR2 SQIVND (reference sequence). The CDR3 has 15 residues.

Here the CDR3 reads CASSLTGALYEQYF. The CDR3 DNA follows: TGTGCCAGCAGCTTGACAGGGGCACTCTACGAGCAGTACTTC. The chain employs TRBV7-9 and TRBJ2-7; TRBD1 matches at 8 bases. J gave up 3 bases and V 3 bases, and 4 bases lay outside the gene matches. The CDR3 contains 14 residues. CDR1 is SEHNR and CDR2 is FQNEAQ in the germline V gene (reference sequence). The variable domain in full, completed from reference TRBV7-9 and TRBJ2-7, reads DTGVSQNPRHKITKRGQNVTFRCDPISEHNRLYWYRQTLGQGPEFLTYFQNEAQLEKSRLLSDRFSAERPKGSFSTLEIQRTEQGDSAMYLCASSLTGALYEQYFGPGTRLTVT.

The chain recombines TRBV4-1 with TRBJ2-1; D is possibly TRBD1 (6 bases). Germline V CDR1 and CDR2: MGHRA, YSYEKL. This CDR3 spans 14 amino acids. The V gene lost 10 bases and the J gene lost 0 bases, with 13 bases spanning the gap. This CDR3 is CATARGSSYNEQFF. The CDR3 DNA follows: TGCGCCACCGCGAGGGGGAGCTCCTACAATGAGCAGTTCTTC.

The genes are TRBV27 and TRBJ1-2, with D tentatively TRBD1 (5 bases). The ends were cut back, 2 bases at V and 2 bases at J, with 6 bases in the middle. This CDR3 is built from 13 residues. Germline V gene sequence: CDR1 MNHEY, CDR2 SMNVEV (reference sequence). The CDR3 DNA is TGTGCCAGCAGTTTAACAGGAAACTATGGCTACACCTTC. Translated, it gives CASSLTGNYGYTF.

The rearrangement uses TRBV27 and TRBJ1-2, with D maybe TRBD1 (6 bases). The CDR3 has 11 amino acids. Germline CDR1 is MNHEY and CDR2 is SMNVEV (reference sequence). Trimming removed 4 bases from V and 6 bases from J, with 6 bases in between. In DNA form, the CDR3 reads TGTGCCAGCAGTTCAGGGGATGGCTACACCTTC. As protein: CASSSGDGYTF.

This clone showed up just a few times. This chain links TRBV6-1 with TRBJ2-7, with D possibly being TRBD2 (6 bases). This CDR3 spans 15 amino acids. Germline V gene lookup returns CDR1 MNHNS and CDR2 SASEGT. The germline V and J ends were trimmed by 3 bases and 0 bases, with 12 bases remaining between them. The CDR3 coding sequence is TGTGCCAGCAGTGAGGCCGACGGGAGCTCCTACGAGCAGTACTTC. Its protein is CASSEADGSSYEQYF.

The table lists this clone with a few counts. The chain recombines TRBV4-1 with TRBJ1-4, with 7 bases lining up with TRBD1. The CDR3 runs 14 residues. CDR1 and CDR2 (germline): MGHRA, YSYEKL. V shed 5 bases and J 5 bases; nucleotides not matched to a gene: 5. CDR3 loop: CASSLGQQNEKLFF. In DNA, the CDR3 is TGCGCCAGCAGCTTGGGACAGCAAAATGAAAAACTGTTTTTT.

The gene calls are TRBV7-9 and TRBJ2-3; a weak D match, TRBD1 (6 bases). Looked up from germline, CDR1 is SEHNR and CDR2 is FQNEAQ (reference sequence). The V end lost 1 base, the J end lost 3 bases, and 11 bases lay between the germline ends. This CDR3 comprises 15 residues. In DNA, the CDR3 is TGTGCCAGCAGCTTAGGGGGGCGGGCAACAGATACGCAGTATTTT. Protein product: CASSLGGRATDTQYF.

This rearrangement joins TRBV19 to TRBJ2-2; TRBD1 matches at 11 bases. The V gene's germline CDR1 is LNHDA and CDR2 SQIVND (reference sequence). V was pared by 8 bases and J by 7 bases, with 9 bases of the junction left unmatched. The CDR3 runs 15 residues. The CDR3 coding sequence is TGTGCCAGTCGGCGGACAGGGGGCGAGGGCGGGGAGCTGTTTTTT. Protein sequence: CASRRTGGEGGELFF.

The chain employs TRBV11-3 and TRBJ2-1; a weak D match, TRBD2 (5 bases). The CDR3 is 15 residues long. Trimming left V 7 bases short and J 3 bases short, with 16 bases between. Germline V gene sequence: CDR1 SGHNT, CDR2 YENEEA. The CDR3: CASTYSAFYYNEQFF. The CDR3 DNA follows: TGTGCCAGCACCTATAGCGCGTTTTACTACAATGAGCAGTTCTTC. The full variable domain, with the rest looked up from reference TRBV11-3 and TRBJ2-1, is EAGVVQSPRYKIIEKKQPVAFWCNPISGHNTLYWYLQNLGQGPELLIRYENEEAVDDSQLPKDRFSAERLKGVDSTLKIQPAELGDSAVYLCASTYSAFYYNEQFFGPGTRLTVL.

The chain recombines TRBV7-9 with TRBJ1-1; 9 positions agree with TRBD1. Germline V lookup: CDR1 SEHNR, CDR2 FQNEAQ (reference sequence). The CDR3 consists of 15 residues. V lost 4 bases, J lost 0 bases, and 3 bases stayed unmatched. The CDR3: CASSSGQGMNTEAFF. In DNA form, the CDR3 reads TGTGCCAGCAGCTCGGGACAGGGTATGAACACTGAAGCTTTCTTT.

The rearrangement uses TRBV19 and TRBJ1-2; D might be TRBD1 (5 bases). V was clipped by 9 bases and J by 4 bases, with 15 bases between them. This CDR3 spans 13 amino acids. Germline V gene lookup returns CDR1 LNHDA and CDR2 SQIVND (reference sequence). CDR3 residues: CASTRQSLYGYTF. The CDR3 bases are TGTGCCAGCACCCGACAGTCGCTCTATGGCTACACCTTC.

V usage is TRBV6-5 and J usage is TRBJ2-2; D is ambiguous. The CDR3 extends over 13 amino acids. CDR1 is MNHEY, CDR2 SVGAGI, per germline. V was trimmed by 2 bases and J by 4 bases, leaving 5 bases between them. The CDR3 nucleotides read TGTGCCAGCAGTTACAGGGCCACCGGGGAGCTGTTTTTT. Its translation: CASSYRATGELFF.

The chain employs TRBV29-1 and TRBJ2-5, with 10 nucleotides matching TRBD2. V was pared by 7 bases and J by 5 bases, with 4 bases of the junction left unmatched. Germline CDR1 and CDR2: SQVTM and ANQGSEA. The CDR3 sequence is 12 residues long. CDR3 DNA: TGCAGCGGCGGGACTAGCGTTGAGACCCAGTACTTC. This sequence encodes CSGGTSVETQYF. Looking up the rest from reference TRBV29-1 and TRBJ2-5 gives the full variable domain: SAVISQKPSRDICQRGTSLTIQCQVDSQVTMMFWYRQQPGQSLTLIATANQGSEATYESGFVIDKFPISRPNLTFSTLTVSNMSPEDSSIYLCSGGTSVETQYFGPGTRLLVL.

The chain employs TRBV19 and TRBJ2-6; TRBD1 agrees at 7 bases. The trim removed 7 bases at V and 3 bases at J, leaving 9 bases unmatched. The CDR3 is 16 residues long. CDR1 and CDR2 (germline): LNHDA, SQIVND (reference sequence). The chain's CDR3 is CASKTDRSVGANVLTF. In DNA form, the CDR3 reads TGTGCCAGTAAGACGGACAGGAGCGTTGGGGCCAACGTCCTGACTTTC.

CDR3 sequence (DNA): TGTGCCAGCAGCTTATCCGTCGAGCAGTACTTC. Translating gives CASSLSVEQYF. V and J are TRBV7-8 and TRBJ2-7; no firm D call. Trimming removed 2 bases from V and 6 bases from J, with 5 bases in between. Germline V gene lookup returns CDR1 SGHVS and CDR2 FQNEAQ. This CDR3 spans 11 amino acids.

This rearrangement joins TRBV5-1 to TRBJ2-7; 11 bases are a match to TRBD2. Unmatched junction bases numbered 4, after V lost 4 bases and J lost 1 base. Germline V gene data show CDR1 as SGHRS and CDR2 as YFSETQ. The CDR3 is 15 residues long. CDR3 sequence: CASSPTSGSSYEQYF. The CDR3 DNA sequence: TGCGCCAGCAGCCCTACTAGCGGGAGTTCCTACGAGCAGTACTTC.

This clone was detected only a few times. The chain uses TRBV5-6 and TRBJ1-1; 8 nucleotides agree with TRBD1. This CDR3 is built from 15 residues. Germline values: CDR1 SGHDT, CDR2 YYEEEE. V shed 4 bases and J 4 bases; nucleotides not matched to a gene: 9. The CDR3: CASSPVRGQGTEAFF. The CDR3 bases are TGTGCCAGCAGCCCCGTCAGGGGGCAAGGCACTGAAGCTTTCTTT.